This T cell receptor (beta chain) came from a study of T cells in Graves' hyperthyroidism and ophthalmopathy. This clonotype has just one count. Its antigen is not identified. If no ophthalmopathy progression occurred within 18 months, Graves' hyperthyroidism was stable. Each patient was aged 18 to 65 and had newly diagnosed hyperthyroidism of under 2 months' duration. Patients with uncontrolled infections, other autoimmune diseases, pregnancy or lactation were excluded. RNA transcripts yielded amplified TCR beta CDR3 regions. The HTBI primer set drove a first-round RT-PCR of the TCR CDR3. Each CDR3 protein gets one entry after TCRdb re-called the multiplex PCR reads with MiXCR. In the table there are hundreds of thousands of distinct CDR3 sequences, 13% of which are singletons. Findings and caveats of the study: Ophthalmopathy and stable hyperthyroidism were separated by a 13 V-J model.

The germline CDR1 and CDR2 sequences are SGHAT and FQNNGV. This CDR3 spans 17 amino acids. Trimming took 3 bases from V and 2 from J; bases not matched to a gene: 6. The TCR was taken from a woman aged 18 to 35 with Graves' hyperthyroidism. The specimen was blood. The chain recombines TRBV11-2 with TRBJ2-3; TRBD2 aligns across 12 bases. CDR3 DNA: TGTGCCAGCAGCTTCACTAGCGGGAGGTTTGACACAGATACGCAGTATTTT. Its translation: CASSFTSGRFDTDTQYF.